The T cell receptor beta chain under discussion was sequenced for a study of T cell repertoires in cytomegalovirus infection. Broader study findings: Clonotypes of TCR beta that were HLA-C-restricted and CMV-specific dominated the ex vivo response.

This clonotype was recorded many times. Its antigen is not identified. TCRdb ran MiXCR on the reads and lists one entry per CDR3 protein. The sample has roughly 190,000 distinct CDR3 sequences, about a tenth seen once; the top ten hold roughly 4.8%. From germline, CDR1 is MDHEN and CDR2 SYDVKM. The CDR3 sequence is 14 residues long. After removal of 2 bases from V and 3 bases from J, the junction contained 3 bases not matched to a gene. The V call is TRBV28, the J call TRBJ2-7; 8 bases align to TRBD2. The sequence was collected from a human donor in good health (CMV status not recorded). Some clones in this sample may be carry-over from other donors' samples. The sequenced sample consisted of PBMCs. CDR3 nucleotides: TGTGCCAGCAGTTTAACCGGGACTAGCTACGAGCAGTACTTC. This encodes CASSLTGTSYEQYF.